This entry describes one T cell receptor beta chain. cDNA came from approximately 0.5 to 1 ug RNA primed by random hexamers. Via MiXCR, TCRdb re-called the immunoSEQ multiplex PCR reads, giving one row per CDR3 protein. In the table there are a few hundred thousand distinct CDR3 sequences, 85% to 95% of which are singletons. These data are taken from a study of CD8 T cells in Susac syndrome. FACS was used to enrich TEMRA cells, whereas the CD8+ and CD4+ T cells were obtained by negative isolation. Germline loops: CDR1 SGHRS, CDR2 YFSETQ. This CDR3 is 13 amino acids long. V lost 4 bases, J lost 2 bases, and 8 bases lay in between.

This TCR was recovered from a human donor with multiple sclerosis. The chain links TRBV5-1 to TRBJ2-3; D remains ambiguous. The specimen was CD4+ T cells from PBMCs. The CDR3 protein is CASSKLPTDTQYF. CDR3 bases: TGCGCCAGCAGCAAATTACCCACAGATACGCAGTATTTT.